The rows below give T cell receptor beta chains drawn from one sample of a study of cytomegalovirus exposure and HLA in healthy donors. Sequencing was performed with immunoSEQ multiplex PCR; in TCRdb, only in-frame clones are kept and a portion is missing. The sample has some 170,000 clones, around 74% seen once. The sample comprised PBMCs. The receptors originated from a male donor in good health and CMV-seronegative. The CDR3 runs from the conserved cysteine through the conserved F or W. D genes are given only for firm matches. Clone size is given for some rows only: seen once, a few or many times, or a class if the clone is expanded.

size,J,V,D,DNA,CDR3
-,TRBJ2-3,TRBV9,TRBD2,TGTGCCAGCAGCGTAAGCGGGAGGGGCCCAGATACGCAGTATTTT,CASSVSGRGPDTQYF
few,TRBJ1-5,TRBV30,-,TGTGCCTGGAGGTCAGGGGGCAATCAGCCCCAGCATTTT,CAWRSGGNQPQHF
-,TRBJ1-2,TRBV7-9,-,TGTGCCAGCAGCTTAGAAGTTCTCAGTGGCGGCTACACCTTC,CASSLEVLSGGYTF
-,TRBJ2-5,TRBV6-4,-,TGTGCCAGCAGTGACCTTCACCAAGAGACCCAGTACTTC,CASSDLHQETQYF
-,TRBJ2-7,TRBV30,TRBD2,TGTGCCTGGAGTGGGACTAGGGCGGGAGGGTACGAGCAGTACTTC,CAWSGTRAGGYEQYF
-,TRBJ1-5,TRBV5-6,TRBD1,TGTGCCAGCAGGGCCGGGACAGGGGGACTAAATCAGCCCCAGCATTTT,CASRAGTGGLNQPQHF
-,TRBJ2-2,TRBV19,-,TGTGCCAGTAGTATAGGGTGGGCTCCCACCGGGGAGCTGTTTTTT,CASSIGWAPTGELFF
-,TRBJ1-5,TRBV30,-,TGTGCCTGGGGAAGAGGGGGGGGAGATCAGCCCCAGCATTTT,CAWGRGGGDQPQHF
few,TRBJ1-3,TRBV6-5,-,TGTGCCAGCAGTTACTCAACAGGCACTGGAAACACCATATATTTT,CASSYSTGTGNTIYF
-,TRBJ2-3,TRBV6-6,-,TGTGCCAGCAGTTACATCCGGACAGATACGCAGTATTTT,CASSYIRTDTQYF
few,TRBJ2-7,TRBV18,-,TGTGCCAGCTCACCACCCGGGATCTACGAGCAGTACTTC,CASSPPGIYEQYF
-,TRBJ2-2,TRBV4-3,TRBD2,TGCGCCAGCAGCCATTCAACCCGGGGGGGATCCAACACCGGGGAGCTGTTTTTT,CASSHSTRGGSNTGELFF
-,TRBJ1-6,TRBV4-1,TRBD1,TGCGCCAGCAGCCAATATGGGGACAGGGCTAATTCACCCCTCCACTTT,CASSQYGDRANSPLHF
-,TRBJ1-2,TRBV4-2,-,TGTGCCAGCAGCCAAGAGTTACGAGGGGGACCGGATGGCTACACCTTC,CASSQELRGGPDGYTF
-,TRBJ1-5,TRBV29-1,-,TGCAGCGTTGCGGGGGTCAATCAGCCCCAGCATTTT,CSVAGVNQPQHF
once,TRBJ2-1,TRBV11-1,TRBD2,TGTGCCAGCAGCTTTCTAGCGGGGAGCTCCTACAATGAGCAGTTCTTC,CASSFLAGSSYNEQFF
-,TRBJ2-4,TRBV7-9,-,TGTGCCAGCAGCTTAGGAGGCTTCCCCCGGCGGTTC,CASSLGGFPRRF
-,TRBJ2-1,TRBV30,-,TGTGCCTGGAGTATGCGGCCGCCTTTGAATGAGCAGTTCTTC,CAWSMRPPLNEQFF
-,TRBJ2-5,TRBV28,TRBD1,TGTGCCAGCAGTTCCGTCTCGGGACAGGGTGAAGAGACCCAGTACTTC,CASSSVSGQGEETQYF
-,TRBJ2-3,TRBV30,-,TGTGCCTGGAGTGTAGGAGGCACAGATACGCAGTATTTT,CAWSVGGTDTQYF
-,TRBJ2-5,TRBV30,-,TGTGCCTGGAGGGAACCCCTAGGGGGGGGGCGGGAGACCCAGTACTTC,CAWREPLGGGRETQYF
-,TRBJ2-3,TRBV19,-,TGTGCCAGTCGGGACTCCCCGGATACGCAGTATTTT,CASRDSPDTQYF
-,TRBJ1-5,TRBV19,TRBD1,TGTGCCAGTACTCGGACAGGCGATAGCAATCAGCCCCAGCATTTT,CASTRTGDSNQPQHF
-,TRBJ1-1,TRBV7-2,-,TGTGCCAGCAGCCGCCAGGGTGACACTGAAGCTTTCTTT,CASSRQGDTEAFF
-,TRBJ1-6,TRBV6-1,-,TGTGCCAGCAGTGAAGCGCCAGGATTCAATTCACCCCTCCACTTT,CASSEAPGFNSPLHF
few,TRBJ2-7,TRBV18,-,TGTGCCAGCTCACCCCCCACAAGCTCCTACGAGCAGTACTTC,CASSPPTSSYEQYF